These 27 T cell receptor beta chains share one sample of origin, sequenced in a study of CD4 T cells in relation to SARS-CoV-2 and coronaviruses. Their specific antigens are unknown. The unexposed donors gave CD4+ T cells in about 2011-2018, prior to COVID-19. The cells were cultured for over eight days before CD4+ T cells were isolated. The table came from immunoSEQ multiplex PCR; TCRdb's copy has only in-frame clones and leaves some out. The sample lists 10,000 to 15,000 clones, less than 70% seen once, with about 7.6% in the top ten. The specimen sequenced was CD4+ T cells from PBMCs, cultured in vitro. All receptors come from a human donor in good health.

This clone was observed a handful of times. This sequence joins TRBV4-1 and TRBJ2-1; 11 bases fit TRBD2. The V gene end was trimmed by 2 bases and the J gene end by 4 bases; junction bases not matched to a gene: 4. The CDR3 loop spans 16 amino acids. The germline V gene encodes CDR1 MGHRA and CDR2 YSYEKL. Here the CDR3 reads CASSQQLAGVYNEQFF. CDR3 in DNA: TGCGCCAGCAGCCAACAACTAGCGGGAGTTTACAATGAGCAGTTCTTC.

The chain is built from TRBV6-5 and TRBJ2-3; D unresolved. The length of the CDR3 is 12 residues. With 6 bases removed from V and 0 bases from J, the gap between germline ends came to 4 bases. Germline V gene sequence: CDR1 MNHEY, CDR2 SVGAGI. CDR3 sequence reads: CASSSSTDTQYF. The DNA for the CDR3 is TGTGCCAGCAGCTCTAGCACAGATACGCAGTATTTT.

This clone appeared a single time. The chain links TRBV6-4 to TRBJ1-2; D not certain. The CDR3 is made up of 12 amino acids. Germline lookup yields CDR1 MRHNA and CDR2 SNTAGT. Trimming removed 2 bases from V and 7 bases from J, with 8 bases in between. For the CDR3, the DNA is TGTGCCAGCAGTGACCTCCGGGGTGGCTACACCTTC. This sequence encodes CASSDLRGGYTF.

This rearrangement joins TRBV6-6 to TRBJ2-7; D is possibly TRBD2 (7 bases). The V gene's germline CDR1 is MNHNY and CDR2 SVGAGI (reference sequence). Trimming stripped 6 bases from V and 3 bases from J, with 15 bases between. CDR3 size: 14 residues. The CDR3 DNA follows: TGTGCCAGCAGACCAGCGGGACAAATCTACGAGCAGTACTTC. Residues: CASRPAGQIYEQYF.

This clone showed up just a few times. The gene calls are TRBV4-1 and TRBJ1-6; TRBD1 might be the D (5 bases). Trimming took off 6 bases at V and 14 bases at J, with 20 bases between the two ends. Germline loops: CDR1 MGHRA, CDR2 YSYEKL. The CDR3 spans 14 residues. CDR3 amino acids: CASSQRTSGGSLHF. CDR3 DNA sequence: TGCGCCAGCAGTCAGAGGACCTCGGGGGGTTCCCTCCACTTT.

The rearrangement joins TRBV12-5 to TRBJ1-2; 8 positions match TRBD1. The V and J ends lost 6 bases and 7 bases, in that order; junction bases with no gene match: 7. CDR3 length: 13 residues. CDR1 is LGHNT and CDR2 is FRNRAP in the germline V gene. CDR3 sequence (DNA): TGTGCTAGTGGACCGGACAGGGTGGGTGGCTACACCTTC. It codes for CASGPDRVGGYTF.

This chain connects TRBV30 to TRBJ2-3; D call uncertain. The V end lost 2 bases, the J end lost 1 base, and 13 bases lay between the germline ends. The germline CDR1 and CDR2 sequences are GTSNPN and SVGIG (reference sequence). The CDR3 extends over 15 amino acids. As DNA, the CDR3 is TGTGCCTGGAGTACATACTCGTACCGCACAGATACGCAGTATTTT. Residues: CAWSTYSYRTDTQYF.

Sample share makes this clone large (0.1 to 1%). The J gene is TRBJ1-5, the V gene TRBV9, with D perhaps matching TRBD1 (5 bases). CDR1 and CDR2 from the germline V gene are SGDLS and YYNGEE. V lost 4 bases and J lost 2, with 16 bases in between. The CDR3 is 16 amino acids. CDR3 loop: CASSRDSPRGNQPQHF. CDR3 bases: TGTGCCAGCAGCCGGGACTCCCCTCGGGGCAATCAGCCCCAGCATTTT. Drawing the rest from reference TRBV9 and TRBJ1-5, the complete variable domain is DSGVTQTPKHLITATGQRVTLRCSPRSGDLSVYWYQQSLDQGLQFLIQYYNGEERAKGNILERFSAQQFPDLHSELNLSSLELGDSALYFCASSRDSPRGNQPQHFGDGTRLSIL.

This clone was counted once. The chain recombines TRBV6-5 with TRBJ1-2, with a weak D call TRBD1 (5 bases). Between the trimmed V and J ends, which lost 7 bases and 7 bases, there was a span of 10 bases. The CDR3 loop spans 11 amino acids. The V gene's germline CDR1 is MNHEY and CDR2 SVGAGI. This CDR3 is CASTQGRGYTF. For the CDR3, the DNA is TGTGCCAGCACGCAGGGTCGTGGCTACACCTTC.

The chain recombines TRBV18 with TRBJ1-4; the match to TRBD1 covers 7 bases. The junction had 1 base not matched to a gene; V was cut back by 3 bases and J by 6 bases. CDR3 length: 13 residues. Germline-derived CDR1 and CDR2 are KGHSH and LQKENI. In DNA form, the CDR3 reads TGTGCCAGCTCACCTGACAGGGATGAAAAACTGTTTTTT. It specifies CASSPDRDEKLFF.

The J gene is TRBJ2-4, the V gene TRBV11-1, with D unresolved. The CDR3 extends over 15 amino acids. V was cut by 6 bases and J by 0 bases, with 12 bases left in between. CDR1 is SGHAT and CDR2 is FQDESV in the germline V gene (reference sequence). The CDR3 DNA reads as TGTGCCAGCAGAGTCACCGGGTTAGCCAAAAACATTCAGTACTTC. Translating gives CASRVTGLAKNIQYF.

The V call is TRBV3-1 (or the pseudogene TRBV3-2), the J call TRBJ2-5; D is possibly TRBD2 (5 bases). The CDR3 totals 15 residues. Germline V gene data show CDR1 as LGHDT and CDR2 as YNNKEL (reference sequence). V was trimmed by 1 base and J by 6 bases, leaving 15 bases between them. The CDR3 loop reads CASSQVRAGRKTQYF. CDR3 sequence (DNA): TGTGCCAGCAGCCAAGTGAGGGCAGGCCGTAAGACCCAGTACTTC.

The CDR3 sequence: CASSQPSAGEQYF. DNA of the CDR3: TGTGCCAGCAGCCAACCAAGCGCGGGCGAGCAGTACTTC. V gene TRBV3-1 (or the pseudogene TRBV3-2) combines with J gene TRBJ2-7; maybe TRBD2 (5 bases). Germline values: CDR1 LGHDT, CDR2 YNNKEL (reference sequence). Trimming shortened V by 2 bases and J by 6 bases, and 11 bases separated the two germline ends. The CDR3 length is 13 residues.

The sample holds one count of this clone. J is TRBJ2-7 and V is TRBV28; 8 bases are a match to TRBD1. The V gene's germline CDR1 is MDHEN and CDR2 SYDVKM. J was trimmed by 0 bases and V by 6 bases; bases with no gene match: 7. The CDR3 contains 15 residues. The CDR3 sequence: CASRKGTGGSYEQYF. CDR3 bases: TGTGCCAGCAGGAAGGGAACAGGGGGCTCCTACGAGCAGTACTTC. Supplemented by reference TRBV28 and TRBJ2-7, the full variable domain reads DVKVTQSSRYLVKRTGEKVFLECVQDMDHENMFWYRQDPGLGLRLIYFSYDVKMKEKGDIPEGYSVSREKKERFSLILESASTNQTSMYLCASRKGTGGSYEQYFGPGTRLTVT.

J is TRBJ2-5 and V is TRBV28; D is ambiguous. The length of the CDR3 is 13 residues. Germline-derived CDR1 and CDR2 are MDHEN and SYDVKM. V lost 3 bases to trimming and J lost 7 bases, with 12 bases between them. This chain's CDR3 is CASSFPLKGTQYF. DNA for the CDR3: TGTGCCAGCAGTTTTCCTCTGAAGGGGACCCAGTACTTC. Drawing the rest from reference TRBV28 and TRBJ2-5, the complete variable domain is DVKVTQSSRYLVKRTGEKVFLECVQDMDHENMFWYRQDPGLGLRLIYFSYDVKMKEKGDIPEGYSVSREKKERFSLILESASTNQTSMYLCASSFPLKGTQYFGPGTRLLVL.

This chain joins TRBV15 and TRBJ2-4; no definite D call. From germline, CDR1 is LNHNV and CDR2 YYDKDF (reference sequence). The CDR3 spans 16 residues. V lost 0 bases, J lost 6 bases, and 15 bases lay in between. CDR3 DNA sequence: TGTGCCACCAGCAGAGATCCGACTGGCGGTGGAAACATTCAGTACTTC. Its translation is CATSRDPTGGGNIQYF.

This clone was picked up a small number of times. The chain combines TRBV3-1 (or the pseudogene TRBV3-2) with TRBJ2-2, with 7 bases matching TRBD1. The CDR3 has 16 amino acids. V was pared by 5 bases and J by 3 bases, with 9 bases of the junction left unmatched. Looked up from germline, CDR1 is LGHDT and CDR2 is YNNKEL (reference sequence). The CDR3 nucleotides read TGTGCCAGCAGCACCCGACAGGGTTTGGACACCGGGGAGCTGTTTTTT. This translates into CASSTRQGLDTGELFF.

V and J are TRBV7-9 and TRBJ2-1; 9 bases are a match to TRBD1. Germline assignment: CDR1 SEHNR and CDR2 FQNEAQ (reference sequence). V shed 8 bases and J 8 bases; nucleotides not matched to a gene: 10. The CDR3 extends over 14 amino acids. The CDR3 nucleotides are TGTGCCAGCTCCCCGGGACAGGGTTTTCATGAGCAGTTCTTC. Encoded protein: CASSPGQGFHEQFF.

This clone was seen a single time. The chain employs TRBV25-1 and TRBJ2-1; 10 nucleotides align to TRBD2. Trimming took 4 bases from V and 7 from J; bases not matched to a gene: 7. CDR1 is MGHDK, CDR2 SYGVNS, per germline. CDR3 length: 15 amino acids. CDR3 sequence reads: CASSAHSGRINEQFF. In DNA form, the CDR3 reads TGTGCCAGCAGTGCTCATAGCGGGAGGATAAATGAGCAGTTCTTC.

This clone was seen more than once but under ten times. This sequence joins TRBV25-1 and TRBJ2-2; 7 bases are a match to TRBD1. The CDR3 runs 15 residues. The V gene end was trimmed by 2 bases and the J gene end by 5 bases; junction bases not matched to a gene: 5. From germline, CDR1 is MGHDK and CDR2 SYGVNS. CDR3 amino acids: CASSETGVETGELFF. CDR3 bases: TGTGCCAGCAGTGAAACAGGGGTGGAAACCGGGGAGCTGTTTTTT.

The chain is built from TRBV7-9 and TRBJ1-1, with 7 bases fitting TRBD1. Trimming took 5 bases from V and 11 from J; bases not matched to a gene: 11. Germline-derived CDR1 and CDR2 are SEHNR and FQNEAQ (reference sequence). The CDR3 has 13 residues. CDR3 nucleotides: TGTGCCAGCAGCCCAGGGGGGGAGGGGTGGGCTTTCTTT. Translating gives CASSPGGEGWAFF.

V is TRBV30 and J is TRBJ2-5; 7 bases fit TRBD2. The V gene end was trimmed by 1 base and the J gene end by 5 bases; junction bases not matched to a gene: 16. Germline V gene data show CDR1 as GTSNPN and CDR2 as SVGIG (reference sequence). CDR3 length: 17 amino acids. The CDR3 region is CAWSGLASGSLGETQYF. In nucleotides, the CDR3 is TGTGCCTGGAGTGGGTTAGCTAGCGGTTCCCTCGGGGAGACCCAGTACTTC.

The chain employs TRBV3-1 (or the pseudogene TRBV3-2) and TRBJ2-7; a weak D match, TRBD1 (6 bases). Deletions cut 2 bases from V and 0 bases from J, with 14 bases between. The length of the CDR3 is 16 residues. The germline V gene has CDR1 LGHDT and CDR2 YNNKEL (reference sequence). CDR3 region: CASSQSWGPGSYEQYF. The CDR3 DNA is TGTGCCAGCAGCCAAAGTTGGGGGCCCGGCTCCTACGAGCAGTACTTC.

This clone was picked up one time. CDR3: CASSLTPNSFYEQYF. The DNA of the CDR3 is TGTGCCAGCAGCCTTACTCCAAATAGTTTCTACGAGCAGTACTTC. This sequence joins TRBV9 and TRBJ2-7, with D hard to call. V was shortened by 4 bases and J by 3 bases, with 17 bases between the two germline ends. This CDR3 region has 15 residues. From germline, CDR1 is SGDLS and CDR2 YYNGEE.

The chain uses TRBV6-2 or TRBV6-3 and TRBJ2-7; 11 nucleotides agree with TRBD2. The CDR3 is 16 amino acids. CDR1 and CDR2 from the germline V gene are MNHEY and SVGEGT. Losses at the gene ends were 6 bases for V and 2 bases for J; bases not matched to a gene: 9. CDR3 sequence (DNA): TGTGCCAGCAGCCAAACCGGGACTAGCGGCGCCTACGAGCAGTACTTC. Encoded protein: CASSQTGTSGAYEQYF.

In this sample, this clone turned up once. In nucleotides, the CDR3 is TGTGCCTGGACCCCTTGGAGGGCAAGCACAGATACGCAGTATTTT. Translation gives CAWTPWRASTDTQYF. The chain carries TRBV30 and TRBJ2-3; D perhaps matches TRBD2 (6 bases). The germline CDR1 and CDR2 sequences are GTSNPN and SVGIG (reference sequence). The CDR3 has 15 amino acids. Between the trimmed V and J ends, which lost 4 bases and 0 bases, there was a span of 14 bases.

This clone was found a few times. The chain combines TRBV27 with TRBJ2-7, with 7 bases lining up with TRBD1. V gave up 5 bases and J gave up 3 bases; unmatched junction bases: 13. The CDR3 totals 16 residues. Germline V CDR1 and CDR2: MNHEY, SMNVEV (reference sequence). Here the CDR3 reads CASSKVTGARGYEQYF. The CDR3 region has the DNA TGTGCCAGCAGTAAAGTAACAGGGGCGAGGGGCTACGAGCAGTACTTC.